A selection of T cell receptor beta chains follows, all from one sample in a study of metastatic and nonmetastatic thyroid tumors. Using MiXCR, TCRdb re-called clones from the PCR reads. The table lists 5,400 or so clones, about 33% of them singletons. Input material: adjacent normal tissue. The receptors were gathered from a female donor with papillary thyroid cancer or a benign thyroid nodule (not recorded which). Some clones in this sample may be carry-over from other donors' samples. CDR3s leave out the opening cysteine and the closing phenylalanine or tryptophan.

j_call v_call cdr3_aa
TRBJ1-6 TRBV5-1 ASSLVAASSYNSPLH
TRBJ1-6 TRBV28 ASSFGDRSNSPLH
TRBJ2-3 TRBV6-1 ASSGRRTDTQY
TRBJ2-2 TRBV30 AWRAPLGGELF
TRBJ1-2 TRBV6-1 ASKNRGLYGYT
TRBJ1-2 TRBV6-5 ASSNHQMAGNYGYT
TRBJ1-2 TRBV7-9 ASSLRQGAYGYT
TRBJ1-4 TRBV5-1 ASSFYGDEKLF
TRBJ1-5 TRBV6-1 ASSDHKAGDQPQH
TRBJ1-3 TRBV6-5 ASRLRDAHSGNTIY
TRBJ1-6 TRBV20-1 SAPDPRPQSSYNSPLH
TRBJ2-7 TRBV20-1 SASPLGGGSEQY
TRBJ1-1 TRBV15 ATSRVGLGGLGTEAF
TRBJ1-1 TRBV7-6 ASSQETGNTEAF
TRBJ2-7 TRBV27 ASGLAGTYEQY
TRBJ1-2 TRBV27 ASRIDRRYGYT
TRBJ2-7 TRBV5-1 ASSLLGYEQY
TRBJ2-1 TRBV5-6 ASSLAVSGLNEQF
TRBJ1-5 TRBV19 ASSIDWQGAREWGNQPQH
TRBJ2-1 TRBV6-4 AGVSGRFYNEQF
TRBJ2-3 TRBV5-1 ASSPRADTYTQY
TRBJ1-2 TRBV6-5 ASRGNYGYT
TRBJ2-6 TRBV10-2 ASSESDKLHSGANVLT
TRBJ1-5 TRBV24-1 ATTWTRNQPQH
TRBJ1-2 TRBV7-8 ASSLSHGRDGYT
TRBJ2-3 TRBV20-1 SASRSSQY
TRBJ1-2 TRBV28 ASSFLDISNYGYT
TRBJ1-2 TRBV5-1 ASSPYGQGANYGYT
TRBJ1-6 TRBV19 ASSISGQLNSPLH
TRBJ1-2 TRBV11-2 ASSLELGQGYGYT
TRBJ1-5 TRBV6-1 ASSVQGARNQPQH
TRBJ1-5 TRBV27 ASSFRGRYRNQPQH
TRBJ2-1 TRBV6-1 AAHPGQPYNEQF
TRBJ2-2 TRBV6-5 ASSYPTGLGTGELF
TRBJ2-7 TRBV28 ASSFSWTEDSYEQY
TRBJ2-5 TRBV6-1 ASSSGQYDPQY
TRBJ2-1 TRBV7-3 AIGNGGDFDERF
TRBJ1-1 TRBV27 ASSFEWGGDAF
TRBJ2-7 TRBV6-2/TRBV6-3 ASGVSGEQY
TRBJ1-5 TRBV12-3/TRBV12-4 ASSPWTEKGGPQH
TRBJ2-7 TRBV6-1 ASSGVGLSSGHYEQY
TRBJ1-2 TRBV6-2/TRBV6-3 ASVDGSSRRGGYT
TRBJ1-5 TRBV6-1 ASTLDRINQPQH